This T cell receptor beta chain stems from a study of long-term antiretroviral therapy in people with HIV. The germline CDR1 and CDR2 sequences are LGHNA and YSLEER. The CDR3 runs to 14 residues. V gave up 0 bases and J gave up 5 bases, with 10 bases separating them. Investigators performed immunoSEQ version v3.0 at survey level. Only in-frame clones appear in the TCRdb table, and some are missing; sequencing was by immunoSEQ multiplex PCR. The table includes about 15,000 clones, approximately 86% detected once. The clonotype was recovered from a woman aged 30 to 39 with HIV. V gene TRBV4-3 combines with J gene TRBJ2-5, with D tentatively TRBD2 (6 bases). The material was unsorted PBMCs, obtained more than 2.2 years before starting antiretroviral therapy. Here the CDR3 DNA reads TGCGCCAGCAGCCAAGATGCAGGGAGGGAGACCCAGTACTTC. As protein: CASSQDAGRETQYF.